This T cell receptor beta chain was identified during a study of cytomegalovirus exposure and HLA in healthy donors. Study context: Membership in the Caucasian-associated ancestry cluster was found for 81% of 398 genotyped donors.

Healthy people donating bone marrow made up the donors. Whether this donor was CMV seropositive was not recorded. The study, taken as a whole, reports: TCR beta V segments were, for the most part, productive about 87% or about 30% of the time in an earlier analysis.

Comments on this clone: As yet, its antigen is unknown.

Trimming removed 3 bases from V and 7 bases from J; junction bases left unmatched: 6. This CDR3 is built from 15 residues. Germline V gene data show CDR1 as MGHRA and CDR2 as YSYEKL. Amplification used 60 Vbeta primers and 13 Jbeta primers. The repertoire was sequenced with immunoSEQ multiplex PCR; TCRdb's copy has only in-frame clones and lacks some. The sample consists of roughly 100,000 clones, 50% to 70% of them appearing once. The chain carries TRBV4-1 and TRBJ2-1, with 10 nucleotides matching TRBD1. The source material was PBMCs. The TCR was taken from a human donor in good health. In nucleotides, the CDR3 is TGCGCCAGCAGCCACCGACAGGGGGCGCGGAATGAGCAGTTCTTC. Amino acids: CASSHRQGARNEQFF.